The rows below give T cell receptor beta chains drawn from one sample of a study of blood T cell repertoires in COVID-19. Generated by immunoSEQ multiplex PCR, the TCRdb table keeps only in-frame clones and is missing some. The sample shows 200,000 to 300,000 clones, around 90% of them seen only once. The material sequenced was peripheral blood. These receptors were obtained from a young man with COVID-19, enrolled during active disease. Each CDR3 is given without its conserved first and last residue. A D gene is named only where the DNA matches it firmly.

>TRBV7-2|NA
ASSLARGGNTIY
>TRBV2|TRBD2
ASSVSGGADTGELF
>TRBV5-1|TRBD1
ASSLDPIGTGAMGALH
>TRBV27|NA
ASRPRSGNQPQH
>TRBV12-3/TRBV12-4|NA
ASSLFGGQKLF
>TRBV3-1/TRBV3-2|TRBD1
ASRLQGARNTEAF
>TRBV11-2|NA
ASSLDSGNQPQH
>TRBV30|NA
AWSVLRQNYGYT
>TRBV24-1|TRBD2
ATSDSSGGGDTQY
>TRBV5-1|TRBD1
ASSLGTGGQETQY
>TRBV12-3/TRBV12-4|NA
ASGQNTGELF
>TRBV5-1|TRBD1
ASTLDRTYYGYT
>TRBV25-1|NA
ASSASGGSEAF
>TRBV11-2|NA
ASSLGGGSNTGELF
>TRBV6-5|NA
ASRQPTYNSPLH
>TRBV13|TRBD1
ASSSKTGRETQY
>TRBV6-5|NA
ASSYSGVDSGNTIY
>TRBV29-1|NA
SVEDWTANTIY
>TRBV2|NA
ASSGSILPSSPLH
>TRBV29-1|NA
SVVIPDDYEQY
>TRBV5-4|NA
ASSLDGDIDTQY
>TRBV20-1|NA
SASNRGTDTQY
>TRBV6-6|NA
ASSYSGGGSYEQY
>TRBV5-1|TRBD1
ASSLFGTGGYEQY
>TRBV7-9|NA
ASIPRGRYEQY
>TRBV12-3/TRBV12-4|NA
ASSLAPFQPQH
>TRBV6-5|TRBD1
ASSYSIPGQGQPQH
>TRBV6-6|NA
ASSPPRGGGNQPQH
>TRBV6-5|NA
ASSYAGVFYEQY
>TRBV28|NA
ASSPVGQGLNYGYT
>TRBV7-9|TRBD2
ATERGPSSYNEQF
>TRBV7-9|NA
ATESTLRGGYT
>TRBV10-2|TRBD1
ASRGPTGDRNTIY
>TRBV5-4|TRBD2
ASSSAGDSALYEQY
>TRBV19|NA
ASSMGIGQHSGNTIY
>TRBV12-3/TRBV12-4|TRBD2
ASQSGGANEQF
>TRBV19|NA
ASTQDEKQY
>TRBV4-1|TRBD1
ASSQSEGGYNQPQH
>TRBV29-1|NA
SVAPGQINEQY
>TRBV6-5|NA
ASGLTGANYGYT
>TRBV5-1|NA
ASSVEEYTDTQY
>TRBV5-1|TRBD1
ASSLVPGQGNNSPLH
>TRBV5-4|NA
ASSFLIQGNTEAF
>TRBV5-1|TRBD2
ASSLEGLAGVNTQY
>TRBV3-1/TRBV3-2|TRBD2
ASRQYLAGSSYEQY
>TRBV7-9|NA
ASSLGRVETQY
>TRBV10-1|TRBD1
ASRGLTGGRNTQY
>TRBV10-3|TRBD1
AISGTGGYEQY
>TRBV4-1|NA
ASSQATGQDNSNQPQH
>TRBV10-3|TRBD1
ANNPGQGIGGYT
>TRBV13|TRBD2
ASSFGVRTSGGYQETQY
>TRBV5-1|NA
ASTGGSNLMNTEAF
>TRBV21-1|NA
ASSGTGFNYGYT
>TRBV11-2|NA
ASSFGAQETQY
>TRBV21-1|NA
ASSKARTGASNQPQH